A selection of T cell receptor beta chains follows, all from one sample in a study of T cells in Graves' hyperthyroidism and ophthalmopathy. TCRdb re-derived calls from the multiplex PCR reads in MiXCR, one entry per CDR3 protein. The profile shows 300,000 to 500,000 distinct CDR3 sequences, about 14% of them singletons. Specimen: blood. All receptors derive from a man in his fifties or sixties with Graves' ophthalmopathy. Both conserved end residues are part of each CDR3. The order of the fields is CDR3 DNA, CDR3 protein, J gene, D gene, clone size, V gene. D genes are given only for firm matches. Not every row has a clone size; where given, it reads once, few, many or a size class.

CDR3 DNA: TGTGCCAGCAGTTTATCGGGGGTACATAACTATGGCTACACCTTC
CDR3 protein: CASSLSGVHNYGYTF
J gene: TRBJ1-2
D gene: .
clone size: .
V gene: TRBV12-3/TRBV12-4

CDR3 DNA: TGTGCCAGCTCCAGCACTAGCGGGAGTTTGGTCACAGATACGCAGTATTTT
CDR3 protein: CASSSTSGSLVTDTQYF
J gene: TRBJ2-3
D gene: TRBD2
clone size: .
V gene: TRBV2

CDR3 DNA: TGCAGTGCTCCGACAGGGCCCAAAGGTGAAGCTTTCTTT
CDR3 protein: CSAPTGPKGEAFF
J gene: TRBJ1-1
D gene: TRBD1
clone size: .
V gene: TRBV20-1

CDR3 DNA: TGTGCCAGCAGTTCCAGAGGACAGGGGGGGACCTACGAGCAGTACTTC
CDR3 protein: CASSSRGQGGTYEQYF
J gene: TRBJ2-7
D gene: TRBD1
clone size: few
V gene: TRBV7-2

CDR3 DNA: TGCAGTGCTAGAGTAGAGGGTCGGAACACTGAAGCTTTCTTT
CDR3 protein: CSARVEGRNTEAFF
J gene: TRBJ1-1
D gene: .
clone size: many
V gene: TRBV20-1

CDR3 DNA: TGTGCCAGCTCACCACAGACTAGCGGGCTTAGCACAGATACGCAGTATTTT
CDR3 protein: CASSPQTSGLSTDTQYF
J gene: TRBJ2-3
D gene: TRBD2
clone size: few
V gene: TRBV18

CDR3 DNA: TGCAGTGCTAGAGTATCGTTCAATGAGCAGTTCTTC
CDR3 protein: CSARVSFNEQFF
J gene: TRBJ2-1
D gene: .
clone size: many
V gene: TRBV20-1

CDR3 DNA: TGTGCCAGCAGCCAAGACGGGCTAGCGGGACGTAGCTCCTACAATGAGCAGTTCTTC
CDR3 protein: CASSQDGLAGRSSYNEQFF
J gene: TRBJ2-1
D gene: TRBD2
clone size: few
V gene: TRBV4-2

CDR3 DNA: TGCGCCAGCAGCTTGGAAGTGGGGACAGGCACCGGGGAGCTGTTTTTT
CDR3 protein: CASSLEVGTGTGELFF
J gene: TRBJ2-2
D gene: TRBD1
clone size: .
V gene: TRBV5-1

CDR3 DNA: TGCAGGCTAGCGGGCCCCACAGATACGCAGTATTTT
CDR3 protein: CRLAGPTDTQYF
J gene: TRBJ2-3
D gene: TRBD2
clone size: many
V gene: TRBV20-1

CDR3 DNA: TGTGCCAGTAGTATAGCGAGAGGGGTGCTTACCGGGGAGCTGTTTTTT
CDR3 protein: CASSIARGVLTGELFF
J gene: TRBJ2-2
D gene: .
clone size: few
V gene: TRBV19

CDR3 DNA: TGTGCCAGCAGTCCGACTCGACTAGCGGGAGTAGCCTACGAGCAGTACTTC
CDR3 protein: CASSPTRLAGVAYEQYF
J gene: TRBJ2-7
D gene: TRBD2
clone size: many
V gene: TRBV27

CDR3 DNA: TGTGCCACCAGCAAACCGGCCCTTCGGCAAACAGATACGCAGTATTTT
CDR3 protein: CATSKPALRQTDTQYF
J gene: TRBJ2-3
D gene: .
clone size: many
V gene: TRBV15

CDR3 DNA: TGTGCCAGCAGCAACAGACAGGGGAAGAATCAAGAGACCCAGTACTTC
CDR3 protein: CASSNRQGKNQETQYF
J gene: TRBJ2-5
D gene: TRBD1
clone size: many
V gene: TRBV7-6

CDR3 DNA: TGCAGTGCTAGACGGGGGATGAGCACAGATACGCAGTATTTT
CDR3 protein: CSARRGMSTDTQYF
J gene: TRBJ2-3
D gene: .
clone size: many
V gene: TRBV20-1

CDR3 DNA: TGTGCCAGCACCCCACAGGGTTTCCCTAGGGAGCAGTACTTC
CDR3 protein: CASTPQGFPREQYF
J gene: TRBJ2-7
D gene: .
clone size: few
V gene: TRBV6-1

CDR3 DNA: TGTGCCACCAGTGATTCGGGTGTACACTCTGGGGCCAACGTCCTGACTTTC
CDR3 protein: CATSDSGVHSGANVLTF
J gene: TRBJ2-6
D gene: .
clone size: few
V gene: TRBV24-1

CDR3 DNA: TGTGCCAGCAGCAAAGGCCCCACAGATACGCAGTATTTT
CDR3 protein: CASSKGPTDTQYF
J gene: TRBJ2-3
D gene: .
clone size: once
V gene: TRBV6-1

CDR3 DNA: TGTGCCAGCAGCGTAGGACCTCCGAGCTCCTACGAGCAGTACTTC
CDR3 protein: CASSVGPPSSYEQYF
J gene: TRBJ2-7
D gene: .
clone size: few
V gene: TRBV9

CDR3 DNA: TGTGCCAGCAGCTTAGTGCCTCGATCCGGCACCGGGGAGCTGTTTTTT
CDR3 protein: CASSLVPRSGTGELFF
J gene: TRBJ2-2
D gene: .
clone size: many
V gene: TRBV7-9

CDR3 DNA: TGTGCCAGCAGTTTGTTACTGCGGGTACGGGAGGGGCCCTACGAGCGGTACTTC
CDR3 protein: CASSLLLRVREGPYERYF
J gene: TRBJ2-7
D gene: TRBD2
clone size: once
V gene: TRBV27

CDR3 DNA: TGCAGTGCTAGACCCAGACAGGGGTACGGGGAGCTGTTTTTT
CDR3 protein: CSARPRQGYGELFF
J gene: TRBJ2-2
D gene: TRBD1
clone size: .
V gene: TRBV20-1

CDR3 DNA: TGTGCCAGCAGCGTAGACGTGAGCAATCAGCCCCAGCATTTT
CDR3 protein: CASSVDVSNQPQHF
J gene: TRBJ1-5
D gene: .
clone size: .
V gene: TRBV9

CDR3 DNA: TGTGCCATCAGTGGACTAGTTGGCGAGACCCAGTACTTC
CDR3 protein: CAISGLVGETQYF
J gene: TRBJ2-5
D gene: .
clone size: few
V gene: TRBV10-3

CDR3 DNA: TGCAGTGCTAGAGATAGGCTGACGCTAGCGGGCTCCTACGAGCAGTACTTC
CDR3 protein: CSARDRLTLAGSYEQYF
J gene: TRBJ2-7
D gene: TRBD2
clone size: .
V gene: TRBV20-1

CDR3 DNA: TGTGCCTGGAGTGTAGACGTCGATCAGCCCCAGCATTTT
CDR3 protein: CAWSVDVDQPQHF
J gene: TRBJ1-5
D gene: .
clone size: many
V gene: TRBV30

CDR3 DNA: TGTGCCAGCAGCGTCGCCCATACAGGAGCCAATTCACCCCTCCACTTT
CDR3 protein: CASSVAHTGANSPLHF
J gene: TRBJ1-6
D gene: .
clone size: .
V gene: TRBV9